This TCR beta chain was sequenced in a study of shared clonotypes between healthy human individuals. Study-wide points: Naive subsets, compared against memory subsets, generally had larger estimated richness values. Only blood underwent sampling, and tissue repertoires likely differ.

The CDR3 extends over 14 amino acids. Trimming removed 1 base from V and 3 bases from J, with 10 bases in between. The V gene's germline CDR1 is SGHRS and CDR2 YFSETQ. Among the donors, all were Caucasian adults who lived in Nashville, Tennessee. Sorted-subset replicate PCR reactions contained around 220 ng DNA, corresponding to some 29,000 T cell genomes. The repertoire was sequenced with immunoSEQ multiplex PCR; TCRdb's copy has only in-frame clones and lacks some. This table has roughly 2,500,000 clones, roughly 93% appearing once. Comments on this clone: What it binds is not known.

This chain connects TRBV5-1 to TRBJ1-1; D not certain. The TCR comes from a man aged 18 to 30 in good health. Some clones in this sample may be carry-over from other donors' samples. Material for sequencing was naive CD4+ T cells from PBMCs. Noted subset: CD45RA+ positively selected. As DNA, the CDR3 is TGCGCCAGCAGCTTGTGGGGTACGGACACTGAAGCTTTCTTT. It translates to CASSLWGTDTEAFF. The full variable domain, in which reference TRBV5-1 and TRBJ1-1 provide the parts outside the CDR3, is KAGVTQTPRYLIKTRGQQVTLSCSPISGHRSVSWYQQTPGQGLQFLFEYFSETQRNKGNFPGRFSGRQFSNSRSEMNVSTLELGDSALYLCASSLWGTDTEAFFGQGTRLTVV.